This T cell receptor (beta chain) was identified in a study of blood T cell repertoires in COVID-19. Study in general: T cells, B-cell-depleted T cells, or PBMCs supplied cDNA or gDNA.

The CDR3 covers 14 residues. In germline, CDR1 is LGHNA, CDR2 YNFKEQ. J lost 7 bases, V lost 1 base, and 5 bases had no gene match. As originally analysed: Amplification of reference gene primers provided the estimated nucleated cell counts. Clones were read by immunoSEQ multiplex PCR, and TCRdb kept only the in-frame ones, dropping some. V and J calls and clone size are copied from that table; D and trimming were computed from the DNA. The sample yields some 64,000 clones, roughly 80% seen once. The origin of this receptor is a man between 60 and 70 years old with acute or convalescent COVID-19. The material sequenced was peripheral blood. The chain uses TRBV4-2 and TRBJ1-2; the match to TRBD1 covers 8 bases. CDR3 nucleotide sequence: TGTGCCAGCAGCCAAGGCGGGACAGGCTCTGGCTACACCTTC. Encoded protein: CASSQGGTGSGYTF.